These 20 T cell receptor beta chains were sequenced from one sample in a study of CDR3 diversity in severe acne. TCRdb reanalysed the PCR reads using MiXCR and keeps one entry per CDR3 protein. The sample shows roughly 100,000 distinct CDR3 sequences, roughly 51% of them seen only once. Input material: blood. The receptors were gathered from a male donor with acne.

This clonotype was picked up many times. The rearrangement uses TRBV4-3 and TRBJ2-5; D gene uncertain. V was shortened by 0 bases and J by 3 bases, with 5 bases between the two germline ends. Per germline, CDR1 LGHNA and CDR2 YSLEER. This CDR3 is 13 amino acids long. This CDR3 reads CASSQDWKETQYF. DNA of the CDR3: TGCGCCAGCAGCCAAGACTGGAAAGAGACCCAGTACTTC.

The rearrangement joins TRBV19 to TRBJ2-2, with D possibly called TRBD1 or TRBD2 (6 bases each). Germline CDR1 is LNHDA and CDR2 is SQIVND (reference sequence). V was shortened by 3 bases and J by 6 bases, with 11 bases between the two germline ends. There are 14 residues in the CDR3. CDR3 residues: CASSMRRGAGELFF. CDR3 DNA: TGTGCCAGTAGTATGCGAAGGGGGGCCGGGGAGCTGTTTTTT.

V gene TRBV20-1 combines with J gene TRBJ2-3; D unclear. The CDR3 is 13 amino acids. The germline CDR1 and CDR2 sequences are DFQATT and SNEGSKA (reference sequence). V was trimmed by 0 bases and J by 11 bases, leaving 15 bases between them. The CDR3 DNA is TGCAGTGCTAGAGAGGTCGTCTACAATGAGCAGTATTTT. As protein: CSAREVVYNEQYF.

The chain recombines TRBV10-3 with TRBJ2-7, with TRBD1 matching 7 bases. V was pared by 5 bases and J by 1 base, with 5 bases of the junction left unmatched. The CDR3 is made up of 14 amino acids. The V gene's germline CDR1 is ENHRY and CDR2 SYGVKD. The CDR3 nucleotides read TGTGCCATCAGTTCAGGGGGTAGATCCTACGAGCAGTACTTC. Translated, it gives CAISSGGRSYEQYF.

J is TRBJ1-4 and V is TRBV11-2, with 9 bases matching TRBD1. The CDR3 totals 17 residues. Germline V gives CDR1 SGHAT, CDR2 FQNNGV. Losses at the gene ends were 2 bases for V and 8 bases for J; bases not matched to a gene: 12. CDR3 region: CASSLWTRGQGYEKLFF. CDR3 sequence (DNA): TGTGCCAGCAGCTTATGGACCCGGGGACAGGGATACGAAAAACTGTTTTTT.

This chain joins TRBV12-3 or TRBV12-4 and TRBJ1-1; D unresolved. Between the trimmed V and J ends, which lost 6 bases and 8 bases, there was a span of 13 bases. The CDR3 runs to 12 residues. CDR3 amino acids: CASSPSGPEAFF. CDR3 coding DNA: TGTGCCAGCAGCCCTTCGGGTCCAGAAGCTTTCTTT.

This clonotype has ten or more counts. CDR3 amino acids: CASSQTTGTGTTGELFF. CDR3 coding DNA: TGCGCCAGCAGCCAAACCACCGGGACAGGGACGACCGGGGAGCTGTTTTTT. The V and J genes are TRBV4-3 and TRBJ2-2, with TRBD1 matching over 9 bases. Germline V CDR1 and CDR2: LGHNA, YSLEER. V shed 2 bases and J 5 bases; nucleotides not matched to a gene: 9. The CDR3 sequence is 17 residues long.

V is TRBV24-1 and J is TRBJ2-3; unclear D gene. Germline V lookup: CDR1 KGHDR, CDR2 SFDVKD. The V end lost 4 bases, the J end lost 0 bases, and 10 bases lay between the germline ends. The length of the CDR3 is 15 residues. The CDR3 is CATSDSGESTDTQYF. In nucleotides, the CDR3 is TGTGCCACCAGTGACTCTGGAGAGAGCACAGATACGCAGTATTTT.

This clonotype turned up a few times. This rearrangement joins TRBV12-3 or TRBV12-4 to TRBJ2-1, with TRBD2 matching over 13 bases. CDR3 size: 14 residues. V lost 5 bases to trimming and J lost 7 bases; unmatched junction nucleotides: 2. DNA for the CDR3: TGTGCCAGCAGTAGGACTAGCGGGAGTAATGAGCAGTTCTTC. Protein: CASSRTSGSNEQFF.

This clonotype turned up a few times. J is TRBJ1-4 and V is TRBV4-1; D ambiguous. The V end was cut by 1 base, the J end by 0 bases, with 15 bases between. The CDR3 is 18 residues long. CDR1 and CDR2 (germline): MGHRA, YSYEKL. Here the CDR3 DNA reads TGCGCCAGCAGCCAAGTTAACATGGGGTTTGCAACTAATGAAAAACTGTTTTTT. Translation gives CASSQVNMGFATNEKLFF.

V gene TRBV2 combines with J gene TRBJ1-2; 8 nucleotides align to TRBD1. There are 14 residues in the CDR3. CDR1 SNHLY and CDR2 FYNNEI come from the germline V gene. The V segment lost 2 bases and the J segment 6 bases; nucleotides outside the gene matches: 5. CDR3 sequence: CASSESGGVNGYTF. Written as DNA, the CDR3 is TGTGCCAGCAGTGAATCAGGGGGCGTTAATGGCTACACCTTC. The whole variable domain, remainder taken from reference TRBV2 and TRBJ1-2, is EPEVTQTPSHQVTQMGQEVILRCVPISNHLYFYWYRQILGQKVEFLVSFYNNEISEKSEIFDDQFSVERPDGSNFTLKIRSTKLEDSAMYFCASSESGGVNGYTFGSGTRLTVV.

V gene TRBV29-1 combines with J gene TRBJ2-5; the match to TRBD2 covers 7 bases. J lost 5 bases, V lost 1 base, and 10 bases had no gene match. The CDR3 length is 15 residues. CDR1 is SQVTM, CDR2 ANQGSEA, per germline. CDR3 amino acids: CSVEALQGGTETQYF. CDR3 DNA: TGCAGCGTTGAAGCCCTGCAGGGAGGGACGGAGACCCAGTACTTC.

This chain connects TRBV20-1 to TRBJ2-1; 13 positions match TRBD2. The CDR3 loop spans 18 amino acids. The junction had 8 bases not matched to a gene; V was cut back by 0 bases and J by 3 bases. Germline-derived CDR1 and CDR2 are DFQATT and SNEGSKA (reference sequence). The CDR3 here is CSARDVTSGRAFYNEQFF. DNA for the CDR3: TGCAGTGCTAGAGATGTAACTAGCGGGAGGGCCTTCTACAATGAGCAGTTCTTC.

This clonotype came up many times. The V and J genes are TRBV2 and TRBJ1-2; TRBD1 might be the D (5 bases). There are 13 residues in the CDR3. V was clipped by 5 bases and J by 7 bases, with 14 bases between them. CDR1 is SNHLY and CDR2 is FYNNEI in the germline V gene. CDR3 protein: CASSLSGDLGYTF. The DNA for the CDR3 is TGTGCCAGCAGTCTGTCGGGGGACCTTGGCTACACCTTC.

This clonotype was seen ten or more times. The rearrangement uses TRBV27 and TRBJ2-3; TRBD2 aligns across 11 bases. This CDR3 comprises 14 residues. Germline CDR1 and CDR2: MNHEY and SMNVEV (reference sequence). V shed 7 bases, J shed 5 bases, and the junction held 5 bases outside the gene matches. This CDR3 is CASIAGLAVDTQYF. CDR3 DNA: TGTGCCAGCATAGCGGGACTAGCGGTAGATACGCAGTATTTT.

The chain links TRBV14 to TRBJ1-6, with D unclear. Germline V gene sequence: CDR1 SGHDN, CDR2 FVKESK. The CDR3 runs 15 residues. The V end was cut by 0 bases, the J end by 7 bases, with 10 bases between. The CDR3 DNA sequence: TGTGCCAGCAGCCAAGATCTGAGAGGAAATTCACCCCTCCACTTT. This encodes CASSQDLRGNSPLHF.

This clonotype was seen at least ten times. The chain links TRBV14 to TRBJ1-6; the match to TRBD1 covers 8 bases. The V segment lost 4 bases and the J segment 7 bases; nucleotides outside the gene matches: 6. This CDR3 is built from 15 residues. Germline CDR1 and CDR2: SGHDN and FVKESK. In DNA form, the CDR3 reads TGTGCCAGCAGCCTGCGGACAGGGCTCAATTCACCCCTCCACTTT. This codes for CASSLRTGLNSPLHF.

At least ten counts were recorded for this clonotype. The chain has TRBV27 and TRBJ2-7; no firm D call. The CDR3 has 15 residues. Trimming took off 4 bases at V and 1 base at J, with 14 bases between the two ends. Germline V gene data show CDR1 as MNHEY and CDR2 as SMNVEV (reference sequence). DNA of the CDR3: TGTGCCAGCAGTTCAGGTGGTCCCCCTTCCTACGAGCAGTACTTC. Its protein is CASSSGGPPSYEQYF.

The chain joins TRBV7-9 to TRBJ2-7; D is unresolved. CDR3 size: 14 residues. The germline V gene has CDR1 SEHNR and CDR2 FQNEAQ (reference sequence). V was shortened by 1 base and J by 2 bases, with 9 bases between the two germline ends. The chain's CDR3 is CASSLVTVPYEQYF. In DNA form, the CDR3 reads TGTGCCAGCAGCTTAGTAACGGTGCCCTACGAGCAGTACTTC.

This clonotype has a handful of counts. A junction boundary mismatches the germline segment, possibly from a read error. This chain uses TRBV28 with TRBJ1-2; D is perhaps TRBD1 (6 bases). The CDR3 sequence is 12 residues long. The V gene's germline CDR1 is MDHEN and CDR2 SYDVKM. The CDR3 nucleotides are TGTGCCAGCAGTCGGGACAAGTATGGCTGCACCTTC. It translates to CASSRDKYGCTF.